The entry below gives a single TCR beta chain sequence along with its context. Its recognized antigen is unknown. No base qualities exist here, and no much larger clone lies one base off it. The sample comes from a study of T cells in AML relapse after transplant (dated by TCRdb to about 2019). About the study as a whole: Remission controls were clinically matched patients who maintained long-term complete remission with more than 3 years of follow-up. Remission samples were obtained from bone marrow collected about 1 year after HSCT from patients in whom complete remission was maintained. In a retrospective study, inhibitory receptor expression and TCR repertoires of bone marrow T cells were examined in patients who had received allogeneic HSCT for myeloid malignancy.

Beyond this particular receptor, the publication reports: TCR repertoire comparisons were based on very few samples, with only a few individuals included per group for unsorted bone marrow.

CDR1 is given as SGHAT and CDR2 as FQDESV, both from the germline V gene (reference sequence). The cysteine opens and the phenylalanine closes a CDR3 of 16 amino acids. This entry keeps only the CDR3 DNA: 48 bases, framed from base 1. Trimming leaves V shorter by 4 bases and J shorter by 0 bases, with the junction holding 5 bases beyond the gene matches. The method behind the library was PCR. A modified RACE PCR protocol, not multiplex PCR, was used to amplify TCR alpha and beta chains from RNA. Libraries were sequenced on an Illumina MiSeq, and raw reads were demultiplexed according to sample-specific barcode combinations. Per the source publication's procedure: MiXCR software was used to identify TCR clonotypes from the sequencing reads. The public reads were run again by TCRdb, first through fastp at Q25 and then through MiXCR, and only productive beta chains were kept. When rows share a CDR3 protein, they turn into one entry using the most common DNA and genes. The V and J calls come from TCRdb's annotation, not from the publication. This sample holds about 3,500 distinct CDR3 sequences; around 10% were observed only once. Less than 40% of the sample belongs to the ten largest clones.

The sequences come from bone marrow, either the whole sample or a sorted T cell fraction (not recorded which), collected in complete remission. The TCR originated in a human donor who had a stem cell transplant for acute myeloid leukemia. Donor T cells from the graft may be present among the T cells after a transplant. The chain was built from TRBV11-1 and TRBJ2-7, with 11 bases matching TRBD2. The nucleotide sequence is TGTGCCAGCAGCTCGGGACTAGCGGCGGCCTCCTACGAGCAGTACTTC. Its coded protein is CASSSGLAAASYEQYF.